This T cell receptor beta chain comes out of a study of T cell clonotyping in hematopoietic cell transplantation. Study-wide points: After transplant, recipient diversity fell while pathologically expanded clonotypes grew through day 180.

TCRdb keeps only in-frame clones here, not all; method: immunoSEQ multiplex PCR. The sample includes about 7,200 clones, 88% of them seen just once. The CDR3 spans 15 residues. Germline CDR1 and CDR2: MNHNY and SVGAGI (reference sequence). With 7 bases clipped from V and 6 bases from J, the junction kept 11 bases outside the gene matches. As concerns this clone: As yet, its antigen is unknown.

Sequenced material: PBMCs, taken 100 days after allogeneic stem cell transplant. The chain employs TRBV6-6 and TRBJ2-1, with 8 bases matching TRBD2. The TCR originated in a male patient in his late teens or twenties who had an allogeneic stem cell transplant from a related donor, so the T cells may come from the graft donor. Some clones in this sample may be carry-over from other donors' samples. The CDR3 loop reads CASTNSGNPLNEQFF. The CDR3, as DNA: TGTGCCAGCACTAATAGCGGGAACCCCCTCAATGAGCAGTTCTTC.